Each of the 28 T cell receptor beta chains below was sequenced from the same sample in a study of blood T cell repertoires in COVID-19. The method was immunoSEQ multiplex PCR; TCRdb's version includes in-frame clones alone and lacks a portion of them. The table has some 280,000 clones, roughly nine tenths seen once. Sample: peripheral blood. These receptors all stem from a woman between 40 and 50 years old who had recovered from COVID-19.

The genes are TRBV5-4 and TRBJ2-5; weak D call: TRBD1 (7 bases). V gave up 4 bases and J gave up 4 bases, with 11 bases separating them. CDR1 is SGHNT and CDR2 is YYREEE in the germline V gene (reference sequence). This CDR3 region has 13 residues. CDR3 residues: CASSHQGGETQYF. The CDR3 coding sequence is TGTGCCAGCAGCCATCAGGGGGGAGAGACCCAGTACTTC.

This chain uses TRBV2 with TRBJ2-1, with D possibly being TRBD1 (6 bases). The CDR3 consists of 15 residues. V lost 5 bases and J 2 bases, leaving 13 bases between the germline ends. The germline V gene encodes CDR1 SNHLY and CDR2 FYNNEI. CDR3 in DNA: TGTGCCAGCAGTCTACAGGGTGGCACCTACAATGAGCAGTTCTTC. As protein: CASSLQGGTYNEQFF.

This chain uses TRBV27 with TRBJ2-7; D remains ambiguous. The ends were cut back, 5 bases at V and 1 base at J, with 9 bases in the middle. Per germline, CDR1 MNHEY and CDR2 SMNVEV (reference sequence). The CDR3 extends over 13 amino acids. The CDR3 reads CASSPTGSYEQYF. The CDR3 coding sequence is TGTGCCAGCAGTCCGACTGGGTCCTACGAGCAGTACTTC.

The chain couples TRBV5-4 to TRBJ2-3; 7 bases agree with TRBD1. CDR3 length: 15 residues. Germline V lookup: CDR1 SGHNT, CDR2 YYREEE (reference sequence). Germline trimming cut 4 bases from V and 9 bases from J; bases unmatched to any gene: 14. The CDR3 region is CASSQPGQTVYTQYF. The CDR3 coding sequence is TGTGCCAGCAGCCAGCCGGGACAGACCGTTTACACGCAGTATTTT.

The rearrangement joins TRBV19 to TRBJ2-7; 9 bases agree with TRBD2. Germline-derived CDR1 and CDR2 are LNHDA and SQIVND (reference sequence). V shed 3 bases and J 2 bases; nucleotides not matched to a gene: 2. The CDR3 length is 14 residues. DNA for the CDR3: TGTGCCAGTAGTATGACTAGCGGTACCTACGAGCAGTACTTC. Protein product: CASSMTSGTYEQYF.

The CDR3 DNA is TGTGCCAGCAGTTCCAGGGGAGCAACTAATGAAAAACTGTTTTTT. Its translation: CASSSRGATNEKLFF. V gene TRBV27 combines with J gene TRBJ1-4; tentatively, D is TRBD1 (6 bases). This CDR3 comprises 15 residues. The V end was cut by 4 bases, the J end by 0 bases, with 9 bases between. CDR1 is MNHEY and CDR2 is SMNVEV in the germline V gene (reference sequence).

The chain combines TRBV5-1 with TRBJ2-3; 7 bases agree with TRBD2. The CDR3 is 15 residues long. From germline, CDR1 is SGHRS and CDR2 YFSETQ. Trimming took 4 bases from V and 2 from J; bases not matched to a gene: 7. CDR3 residues: CASSTSSGYTDTQYF. Here the CDR3 DNA reads TGCGCCAGCAGCACCTCTAGCGGATACACAGATACGCAGTATTTT.

The chain is built from TRBV18 and TRBJ1-1, with D possibly TRBD1 on 5 matching bases. Germline values: CDR1 KGHSH, CDR2 LQKENI. Trimming shortened V by 3 bases and J by 1 base, and 9 bases separated the two germline ends. The CDR3 consists of 14 residues. This chain's CDR3 is CASSPFGQNTEAFF. In nucleotides, the CDR3 is TGTGCCAGCTCACCCTTCGGACAGAACACTGAAGCTTTCTTT.

The gene calls are TRBV6-6 and TRBJ1-1, with 8 bases lining up with TRBD1. The CDR3 loop spans 14 amino acids. CDR1 MNHNY and CDR2 SVGAGI come from the germline V gene (reference sequence). V was pared by 3 bases and J by 2 bases, with 2 bases of the junction left unmatched. The CDR3 DNA reads as TGTGCCAGCAGTTATCAGGGGGCAAACACTGAAGCTTTCTTT. It is translated as CASSYQGANTEAFF.

The J gene is TRBJ2-1, the V gene TRBV14, with TRBD1 matching 7 bases. The CDR3 runs to 15 residues. J lost 4 bases, V lost 4 bases, and 7 bases had no gene match. Germline V gene lookup returns CDR1 SGHDN and CDR2 FVKESK. The CDR3 DNA follows: TGTGCCAGCAGCCCACCCGGGACAGCTTACAATGAGCAGTTCTTC. Its protein product is CASSPPGTAYNEQFF.

The chain recombines TRBV4-1 with TRBJ2-2, with 8 bases fitting TRBD2. The germline gives CDR1 MGHRA, CDR2 YSYEKL. V shed 0 bases, J shed 1 base, and the junction held 4 bases outside the gene matches. This CDR3 contains 17 residues. CDR3 coding DNA: TGCGCCAGCAGCCAAGAACGACTAGCGCGGAACACCGGGGAGCTGTTTTTT. Its protein is CASSQERLARNTGELFF.

The genes are TRBV11-3 and TRBJ1-1; D may be TRBD1 (5 bases). The CDR3 consists of 14 residues. Germline V lookup: CDR1 SGHNT, CDR2 YENEEA. The V gene lost 2 bases and the J gene lost 8 bases, with 15 bases spanning the gap. The CDR3 protein is CASSLRGGAAEAFF. For the CDR3, the DNA is TGTGCCAGCAGCTTAAGGGGTGGTGCCGCAGAAGCTTTCTTT. The complete variable domain, with remaining parts taken from reference TRBV11-3 and TRBJ1-1, reads EAGVVQSPRYKIIEKKQPVAFWCNPISGHNTLYWYLQNLGQGPELLIRYENEEAVDDSQLPKDRFSAERLKGVDSTLKIQPAELGDSAVYLCASSLRGGAAEAFFGQGTRLTVV.

The V and J genes are TRBV19 and TRBJ2-7, with D possibly TRBD2 on 6 matching bases. V was shortened by 9 bases and J by 4 bases, with 13 bases between the two germline ends. The CDR3 totals 12 residues. The germline CDR1 and CDR2 sequences are LNHDA and SQIVND (reference sequence). In DNA form, the CDR3 reads TGTGCCAGCAAGACTAGAGGGTACGAGCAGTACTTC. Protein: CASKTRGYEQYF.

The chain carries TRBV7-2 and TRBJ2-7, with TRBD2 matching over 7 bases. The V segment lost 1 base and the J segment 4 bases; nucleotides outside the gene matches: 4. CDR3 length: 14 amino acids. Germline assignment: CDR1 SGHTA and CDR2 FQGNSA. In DNA form, the CDR3 reads TGTGCCAGCAGCTTAGGCGGGAGCTTTTACGAGCAGTACTTC. Its protein product is CASSLGGSFYEQYF.

The chain couples TRBV5-4 to TRBJ2-7; 11 positions match TRBD2. CDR1 SGHNT and CDR2 YYREEE come from the germline V gene (reference sequence). This CDR3 is built from 19 residues. V lost 2 bases, J lost 2 bases, and 15 bases stayed unmatched. CDR3 nucleotide sequence: TGTGCCAGCAGCTTTAGGTTGGCTAGCGGGGGGAAGGCTGCCTACGAGCAGTACTTC. This gives the protein CASSFRLASGGKAAYEQYF.

The chain couples TRBV10-3 to TRBJ2-7, with TRBD2 matching over 8 bases. The CDR3 has 14 amino acids. Trimming at V came to 8 bases and at J to 0 bases, leaving 6 bases not matched to a gene. Germline lookup yields CDR1 ENHRY and CDR2 SYGVKD. CDR3 sequence: CAIGPGTSSYEQYF. The DNA of the CDR3 is TGTGCCATCGGGCCAGGGACTAGCTCCTACGAGCAGTACTTC.

The V call is TRBV5-5, the J call TRBJ1-2; 7 positions agree with TRBD1. Germline V gene data show CDR1 as SGHKS and CDR2 as YYEKEE (reference sequence). With V trimmed by 2 bases and J by 4 bases, 14 bases remained unmatched. The CDR3 runs 17 residues. The CDR3 spells CASSFKGDSSLSYGYTF. The CDR3 region has the DNA TGTGCCAGCAGCTTTAAAGGGGACAGCTCCCTTTCCTATGGCTACACCTTC.

The chain joins TRBV5-1 to TRBJ2-2; 12 nucleotides match TRBD2. V lost 4 bases, J lost 4 bases, and 20 bases stayed unmatched. Germline V gives CDR1 SGHRS, CDR2 YFSETQ. The CDR3 covers 21 residues. Written as DNA, the CDR3 is TGCGCCAGCAGCCCCCTCCGGACTAGCGGGACCAATCAGGGAGGCACCGGGGAGCTGTTTTTT. Its translation is CASSPLRTSGTNQGGTGELFF.

The genes are TRBV7-2 and TRBJ2-1, with 7 bases fitting TRBD2. The junction had 4 bases not matched to a gene; V was cut back by 5 bases and J by 0 bases. The CDR3 loop spans 15 amino acids. CDR1 is SGHTA and CDR2 is FQGNSA in the germline V gene. CDR3: CASSPGRLSYNEQFF. Written as DNA, the CDR3 is TGTGCCAGCAGCCCCGGGAGGCTCTCCTACAATGAGCAGTTCTTC.

This clone was counted once. This sequence joins TRBV4-2 and TRBJ2-1; 9 bases line up with TRBD2. This CDR3 region has 18 residues. Trimming at V came to 0 bases and at J to 5 bases, leaving 11 bases not matched to a gene. Germline V gives CDR1 LGHNA, CDR2 YNFKEQ. CDR3 DNA sequence: TGTGCCAGCAGCCAAGATCTCGCGGGAGGGAATTATCACAATGAGCAGTTCTTC. Residues: CASSQDLAGGNYHNEQFF.

The chain carries TRBV6-5 and TRBJ1-5; perhaps TRBD1 as D (5 bases). Germline V gene data show CDR1 as MNHEY and CDR2 as SVGAGI. Deletions cut 5 bases from V and 7 bases from J, with 12 bases between. This CDR3 comprises 13 residues. This chain's CDR3 is CASSLQGNQPQHF. The CDR3 bases are TGTGCCAGCAGTCTCCAGGGAAACCAGCCCCAGCATTTT.

Notes on this clone: This sample includes further DNA sequences coding for the same CDR3. This rearrangement joins TRBV30 to TRBJ2-3, with D perhaps matching TRBD1 (6 bases). V lost 5 bases and J 4 bases, leaving 10 bases between the germline ends. Per the germline V gene, CDR1 is GTSNPN and CDR2 is SVGIG (reference sequence). The CDR3 extends over 12 amino acids. The CDR3 DNA reads TGTGCCTGGTCGACAGGTGCAGATACGCAGTATTTT. Translated, it gives CAWSTGADTQYF.

This rearrangement joins TRBV6-1 to TRBJ1-4; D ambiguous. This CDR3 contains 15 residues. Germline V gives CDR1 MNHNS, CDR2 SASEGT. V was trimmed by 2 bases and J by 3 bases, leaving 10 bases between them. CDR3 in amino acids: CASSELSAANEKLFF. CDR3 DNA sequence: TGTGCCAGCAGTGAACTTAGCGCAGCTAATGAAAAACTGTTTTTT.

The DNA for the CDR3 is TGTGCCACCAGTGCCGGGACAGTCTACGAGCAGTACTTC. Translating gives CATSAGTVYEQYF. This chain connects TRBV24-1 to TRBJ2-7; 7 nucleotides match TRBD1. The CDR3 runs to 13 residues. The J segment lost 3 bases and the V segment lost 5 bases, leaving 3 bases of the junction unmatched. The germline gives CDR1 KGHDR, CDR2 SFDVKD.

J is TRBJ1-2 and V is TRBV5-1, with TRBD1 matching 7 bases. The CDR3 totals 15 residues. The V and J ends lost 3 bases and 3 bases, in that order; junction bases with no gene match: 8. The germline CDR1 and CDR2 sequences are SGHRS and YFSETQ. CDR3 residues: CASSWDRPGYYGYTF. In DNA form, the CDR3 reads TGCGCCAGCAGCTGGGACAGACCGGGTTACTATGGCTACACCTTC.

The rearrangement links TRBV6-5 to TRBJ2-2; tentatively, D is TRBD2 (6 bases). The germline V and J ends were trimmed by 6 bases and 4 bases, with 12 bases remaining between them. Germline V gene data show CDR1 as MNHEY and CDR2 as SVGAGI. CDR3 length equals 14 residues. The CDR3 nucleotides read TGTGCCAGCAGGGTGGAGGGGCCCACCGGGGAGCTGTTTTTT. It yields the protein CASRVEGPTGELFF.

The V and J genes are TRBV11-2 and TRBJ2-5; no firm D call. Trimming shortened V by 1 base and J by 1 base, and 13 bases separated the two germline ends. The germline CDR1 and CDR2 sequences are SGHAT and FQNNGV. The CDR3 totals 16 residues. CDR3 sequence: CASSLVPPPGQETQYF. Written as DNA, the CDR3 is TGTGCCAGCAGCTTAGTGCCCCCCCCAGGCCAAGAGACCCAGTACTTC.

This chain uses TRBV9 with TRBJ2-1; TRBD2 matches 11 bases. CDR3 length equals 17 residues. In germline, CDR1 is SGDLS, CDR2 YYNGEE. J gave up 9 bases and V 0 bases, and 11 bases lay outside the gene matches. CDR3 protein: CASSVALAGGPQGEQFF. The CDR3 DNA reads as TGTGCCAGCAGCGTAGCGTTAGCGGGAGGGCCGCAGGGTGAGCAGTTCTTC.